This TCR beta chain was sequenced for a study of control samples from healthy donors and cancer patients (dated by TCRdb to 2020 to 2021). As to this clone: Its antigen is not yet known. Per-base qualities were not stored, and no clone one base away is much larger.

The method was the immunoSEQ multiplex PCR assay. TCRdb mirrors the immuneACCESS table, restricted to in-frame sequences. Some clones are absent from its copies; in checked studies, under half trace to an unresolved V gene, and the reason for the others is unknown. The sample yields 50,000 to 55,000 clones; 89% were counted once. Roughly 1.6% of the sample is taken by the ten largest. CDR1 MNHEY and CDR2 SMNVEV are derived from the germline V gene (reference sequence). Deletion took 0 bases off V and 0 bases off J, with a span of 6 bases between the germline ends. From the cysteine up to the phenylalanine, the CDR3 has a length of 15 residues. Only the CDR3 DNA stays, 45 bases, in frame from base 1.

Sequences were obtained from PBMCs. The TCR sequence derives from a man between 40 and 49 years old with colorectal cancer. This chain is built from TRBV27 and TRBJ1-5; the D gene is unclear. The DNA reads TGTGCCAGCAGTTTATCCAGGTATAGCAATCAGCCCCAGCATTTT. Its protein product is CASSLSRYSNQPQHF.